Listed here is a single T cell receptor (beta chain). Genomic DNA belonging to each subset was distributed in equal measure over several immunoSEQ plates. Method: immunoSEQ multiplex PCR; TCRdb's copy keeps in-frame clones and lacks some. This table holds under 2.5 million clones, 85% to 95% found once. This CDR3 spans 15 amino acids. Germline values: CDR1 MNHEY, CDR2 SVGAGI. Trimming removed 0 bases at V and 4 bases at J, with 12 bases between. The data were taken from a study of shared clonotypes between healthy human individuals. The donor population consisted of healthy HIV-negative adults with no recent acute infections or vaccinations.

The receptor's source is a man in his late teens or twenties in good health. Some clones in this sample may be carry-over from other donors' samples. Sequenced input: naive CD4+ T cells from PBMCs. The subset denotes: CD45RA+ positively selected. The chain combines TRBV6-5 with TRBJ1-2, with a tentative D call TRBD1 (5 bases). CDR3: CASSYSYTGPYGYTF. DNA of the CDR3: TGTGCCAGCAGTTACTCGTATACAGGCCCCTATGGCTACACCTTC.